The source of this TCR beta chain is a study of shared clonotypes between healthy human individuals. Study overall: Every donor yielded three CD4 naive, three CD4 memory, two CD8 naive and one CD8 memory plate.

Deletions cut 7 bases from V and 1 base from J, with 14 bases between. The germline V gene has CDR1 SEHNR and CDR2 FQNEAQ (reference sequence). The CDR3 consists of 14 residues. For this clone: The antigen is undetermined.

Clones were read by immunoSEQ multiplex PCR, and TCRdb kept only the in-frame ones, dropping some. The sample lists around 2.3 million clones; under 97% were seen once. Study findings and constraints: Clonotypes shared by all four donors outscored non-shared clonotypes in generation probability. Rarefaction showed that sequencing of sorted subsets was incomplete (despite large depth).

The source material was naive CD4+ T cells sorted from blood. Stated subset: CD45RA+ positively selected. The chain couples TRBV7-9 to TRBJ2-7; D might be TRBD1 or TRBD2, each matching 5 bases. The clonotype originates from a man younger than 35 in good health. The CDR3 loop reads CASNPWDRSYEQYF. CDR3 nucleotides: TGTGCCAGCAACCCCTGGGACCGGTCCTACGAGCAGTACTTC.